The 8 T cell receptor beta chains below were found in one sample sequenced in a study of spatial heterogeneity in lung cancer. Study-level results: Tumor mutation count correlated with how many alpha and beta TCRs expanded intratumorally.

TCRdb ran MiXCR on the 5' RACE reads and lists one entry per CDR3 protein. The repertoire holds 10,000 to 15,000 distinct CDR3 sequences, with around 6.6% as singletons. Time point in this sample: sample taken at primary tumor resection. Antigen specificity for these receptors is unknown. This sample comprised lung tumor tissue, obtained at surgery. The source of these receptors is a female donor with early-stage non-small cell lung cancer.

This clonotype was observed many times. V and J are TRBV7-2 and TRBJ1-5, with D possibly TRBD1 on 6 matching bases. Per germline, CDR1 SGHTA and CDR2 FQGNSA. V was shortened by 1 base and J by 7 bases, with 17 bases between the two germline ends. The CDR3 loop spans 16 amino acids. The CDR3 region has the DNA TGTGCCAGCAGCTTAGATTATTGGGGGAGGGGGCAGCCCCAGCATTTT. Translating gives CASSLDYWGRGQPQHF.

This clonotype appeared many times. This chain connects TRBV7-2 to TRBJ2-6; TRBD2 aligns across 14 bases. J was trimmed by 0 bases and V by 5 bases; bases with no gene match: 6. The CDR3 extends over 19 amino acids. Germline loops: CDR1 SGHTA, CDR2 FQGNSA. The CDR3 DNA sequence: TGTGCCAGCAGCACACAGGGACTAGCGGGAGTCTCTGGGGCCAACGTCCTGACTTTC. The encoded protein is CASSTQGLAGVSGANVLTF.

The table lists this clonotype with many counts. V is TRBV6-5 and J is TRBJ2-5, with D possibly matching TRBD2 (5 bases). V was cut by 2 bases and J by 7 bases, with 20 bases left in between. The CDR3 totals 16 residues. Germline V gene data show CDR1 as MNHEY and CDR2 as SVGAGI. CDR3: CASSYNVRRREGTQYF. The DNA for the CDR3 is TGTGCCAGCAGTTACAACGTAAGGAGAAGAGAGGGGACCCAGTACTTC.

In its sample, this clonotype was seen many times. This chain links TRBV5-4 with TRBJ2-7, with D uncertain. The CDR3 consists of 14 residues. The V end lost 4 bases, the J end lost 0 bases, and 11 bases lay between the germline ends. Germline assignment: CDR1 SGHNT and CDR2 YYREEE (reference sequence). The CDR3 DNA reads TGTGCCAGCAGCGAAAGGCTAGACTCCTACGAGCAGTACTTC. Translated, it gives CASSERLDSYEQYF.

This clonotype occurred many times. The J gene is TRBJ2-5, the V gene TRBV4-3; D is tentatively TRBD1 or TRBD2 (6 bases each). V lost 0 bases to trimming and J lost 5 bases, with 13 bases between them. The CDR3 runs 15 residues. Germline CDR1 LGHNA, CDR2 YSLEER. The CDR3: CASSQETGGLETQYF. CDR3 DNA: TGCGCCAGCAGCCAAGAAACTGGGGGGCTGGAGACCCAGTACTTC.

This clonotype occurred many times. CDR3 sequence reads: CASSLAQGKGTKNIQYF. CDR3 sequence (DNA): TGTGCCAGCAGCTTAGCACAGGGGAAAGGGACCAAAAACATTCAGTACTTC. This chain uses TRBV7-2 with TRBJ2-4; 7 nucleotides align to TRBD1. Germline CDR1 reads SGHTA; CDR2 reads FQGNSA. The CDR3 consists of 17 residues. V lost 0 bases and J lost 2; bases outside the gene matches: 7.

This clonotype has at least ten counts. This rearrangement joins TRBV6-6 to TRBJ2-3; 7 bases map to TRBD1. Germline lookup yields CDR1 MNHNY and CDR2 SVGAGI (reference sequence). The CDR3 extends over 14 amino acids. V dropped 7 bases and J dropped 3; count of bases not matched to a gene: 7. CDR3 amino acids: CASTKRQGTDTQYF. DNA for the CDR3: TGTGCCAGCACCAAACGACAGGGTACAGATACGCAGTATTTT.

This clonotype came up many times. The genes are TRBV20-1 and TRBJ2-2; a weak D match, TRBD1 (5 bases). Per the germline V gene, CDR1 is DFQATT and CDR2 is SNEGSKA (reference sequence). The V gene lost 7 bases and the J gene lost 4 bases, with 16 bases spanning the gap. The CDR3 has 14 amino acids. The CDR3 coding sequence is TGCAGTGTTCCGGCAGGGCTGGGCACCGGGGAGCTGTTTTTT. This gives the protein CSVPAGLGTGELFF.